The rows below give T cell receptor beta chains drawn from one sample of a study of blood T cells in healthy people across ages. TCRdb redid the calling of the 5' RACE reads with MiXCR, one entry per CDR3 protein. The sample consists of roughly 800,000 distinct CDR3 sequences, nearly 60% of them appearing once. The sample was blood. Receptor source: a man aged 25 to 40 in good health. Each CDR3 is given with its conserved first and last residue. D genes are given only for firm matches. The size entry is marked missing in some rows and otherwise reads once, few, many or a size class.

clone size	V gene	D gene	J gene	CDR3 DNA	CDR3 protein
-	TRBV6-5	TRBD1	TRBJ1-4	TGTGCCAGCAGGCAGGGGGTTGCTAATGAAAAACTGTTTTTT	CASRQGVANEKLFF
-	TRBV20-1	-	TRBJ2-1	TGCAGTGCCTGGGGCCAGGGGACGAACAATGAGCAGTTCTTC	CSAWGQGTNNEQFF
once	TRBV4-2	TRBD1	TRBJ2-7	TGTGCCAGCAGCCAAGAGGTGGACAGGGGTTACGAGCAGTACTTC	CASSQEVDRGYEQYF
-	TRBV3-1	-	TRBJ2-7	TGTGCCAGCAGCCGATCGGGCCCGCAGGAGCAGTACTTC	CASSRSGPQEQYF
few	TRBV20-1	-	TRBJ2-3	TGCAGTGCTAGAGATTATTTGAACGGGATGGCAGATACGCAGTATTTT	CSARDYLNGMADTQYF
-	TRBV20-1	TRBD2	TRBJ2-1	TGCAGTGCTAGAATTAGCGGGTTGGACAATGAGCAGTTCTTC	CSARISGLDNEQFF
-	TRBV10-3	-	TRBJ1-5	TGTGCCATCAGTGAACGGACCGACTCTTCGCCCCAGCATTTT	CAISERTDSSPQHF
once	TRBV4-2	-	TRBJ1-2	TGTGCCAGCAGCCAAGATCAAGGGTCCCCGTATGGCTACACCTTC	CASSQDQGSPYGYTF
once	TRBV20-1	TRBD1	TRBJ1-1	TGCAGTGCTAGAGATCGGGACAGGGCCTATAACACTGAGGCTTTCTTT	CSARDRDRAYNTEAFF
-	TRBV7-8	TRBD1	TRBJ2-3	TGTGCCAGCAGCATGACAGGGGGCGCCCCGTATTTT	CASSMTGGAPYF
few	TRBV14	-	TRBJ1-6	TGTGCCACTGCGACAGCATGGAATTCACCCCTCCACTTT	CATATAWNSPLHF
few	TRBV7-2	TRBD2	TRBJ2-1	TGTGCCAGCAGCCACCTAGCGGACCTATCCTACAATGAGCAGTTCTTC	CASSHLADLSYNEQFF
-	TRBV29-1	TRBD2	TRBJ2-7	TGCAGCGTGGCCCTTACTAGCGGGAGGGTCTACGAGCAGTACTTC	CSVALTSGRVYEQYF
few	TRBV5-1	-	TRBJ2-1	TGCGCCAGCAGCCCCTCGGGGCCCGTTGAGCAGTTCTTC	CASSPSGPVEQFF
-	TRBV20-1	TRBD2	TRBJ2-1	TGCAGTGCTAGAAGTCCGCGGGTTCGACTAGCGGGAGATGGTGAGCAGTTCTTC	CSARSPRVRLAGDGEQFF
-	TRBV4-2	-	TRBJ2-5	TGTGCCAGCAGCCAATGGTGGTCTGCGGGGGAGACCCAGTACTTC	CASSQWWSAGETQYF
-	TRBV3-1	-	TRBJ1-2	TGTGCCAGCAGCCATTACTACGGGACTCCGGAAGGAGGCTACACCTTC	CASSHYYGTPEGGYTF
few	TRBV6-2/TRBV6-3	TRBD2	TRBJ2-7	TGTGCCAGCAGTTACTCACGACTAGCGGGGTCTTCGAGCGAGCAGTACTTC	CASSYSRLAGSSSEQYF
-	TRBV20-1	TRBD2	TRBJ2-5	TGCAGTGCGGGCGGGAGAGCCCAAGAGACCCAGTACTTC	CSAGGRAQETQYF
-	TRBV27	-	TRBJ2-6	TGTGCTAGCAGTTCAGAAGAAGAGGGTGCCTCTGGGGCCAACGTCCTGACTTTC	CASSSEEEGASGANVLTF
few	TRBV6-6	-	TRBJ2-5	TGTGCCAGCCTTTCTCAGATATCCACCTCCGTGACCCAGTACTTC	CASLSQISTSVTQYF
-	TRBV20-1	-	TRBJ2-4	TGCAGTGCTAGAGGACCCAGGGTGACCAAAAACATTCAGTACTTC	CSARGPRVTKNIQYF